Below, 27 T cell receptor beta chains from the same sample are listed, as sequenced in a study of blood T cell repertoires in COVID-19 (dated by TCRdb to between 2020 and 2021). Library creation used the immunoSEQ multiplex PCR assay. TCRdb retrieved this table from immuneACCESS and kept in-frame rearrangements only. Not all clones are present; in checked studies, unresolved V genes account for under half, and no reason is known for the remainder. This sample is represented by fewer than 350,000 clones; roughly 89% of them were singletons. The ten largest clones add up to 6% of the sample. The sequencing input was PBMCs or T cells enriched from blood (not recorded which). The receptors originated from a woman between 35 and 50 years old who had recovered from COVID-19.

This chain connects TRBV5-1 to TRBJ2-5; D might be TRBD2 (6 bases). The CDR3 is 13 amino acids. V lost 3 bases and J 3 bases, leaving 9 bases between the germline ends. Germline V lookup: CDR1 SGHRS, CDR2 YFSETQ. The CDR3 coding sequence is TGCGCCAGCAGCTCGCCGGGAGAAGAGACCCAGTACTTC. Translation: CASSSPGEETQYF.

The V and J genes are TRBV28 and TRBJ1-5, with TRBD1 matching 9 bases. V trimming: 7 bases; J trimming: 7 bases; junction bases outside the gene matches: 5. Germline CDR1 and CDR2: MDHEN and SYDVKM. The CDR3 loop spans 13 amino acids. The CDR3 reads CASTETGGQPQHF. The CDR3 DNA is TGTGCCAGCACCGAGACAGGGGGGCAGCCCCAGCATTTT.

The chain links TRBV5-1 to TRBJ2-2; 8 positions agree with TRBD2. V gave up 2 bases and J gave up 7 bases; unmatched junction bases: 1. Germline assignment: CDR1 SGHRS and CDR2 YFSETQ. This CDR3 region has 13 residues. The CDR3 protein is CASSLLAVGELFF. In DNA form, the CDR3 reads TGCGCCAGCAGCTTACTAGCGGTCGGGGAGCTGTTTTTT.

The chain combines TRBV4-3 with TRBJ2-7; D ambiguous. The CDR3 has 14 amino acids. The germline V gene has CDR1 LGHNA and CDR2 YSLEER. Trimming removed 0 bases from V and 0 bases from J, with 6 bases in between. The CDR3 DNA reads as TGCGCCAGCAGCCAAGAACCGGGCTCCTACGAGCAGTACTTC. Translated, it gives CASSQEPGSYEQYF.

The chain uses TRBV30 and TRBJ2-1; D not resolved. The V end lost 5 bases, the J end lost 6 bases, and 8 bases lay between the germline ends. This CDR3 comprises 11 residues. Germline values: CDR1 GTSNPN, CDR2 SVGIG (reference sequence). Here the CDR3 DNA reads TGTGCCTGGGGTTTTAGCAATGAGCAGTTCTTC. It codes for CAWGFSNEQFF.

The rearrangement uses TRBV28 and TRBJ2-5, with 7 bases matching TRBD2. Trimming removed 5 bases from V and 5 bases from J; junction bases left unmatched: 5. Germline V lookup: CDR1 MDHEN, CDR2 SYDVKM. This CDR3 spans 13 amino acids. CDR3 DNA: TGTGCCAGCAGTCCGACCGGGAGGGAGACCCAGTACTTC. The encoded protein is CASSPTGRETQYF. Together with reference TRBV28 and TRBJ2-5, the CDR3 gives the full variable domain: DVKVTQSSRYLVKRTGEKVFLECVQDMDHENMFWYRQDPGLGLRLIYFSYDVKMKEKGDIPEGYSVSREKKERFSLILESASTNQTSMYLCASSPTGRETQYFGPGTRLLVL.

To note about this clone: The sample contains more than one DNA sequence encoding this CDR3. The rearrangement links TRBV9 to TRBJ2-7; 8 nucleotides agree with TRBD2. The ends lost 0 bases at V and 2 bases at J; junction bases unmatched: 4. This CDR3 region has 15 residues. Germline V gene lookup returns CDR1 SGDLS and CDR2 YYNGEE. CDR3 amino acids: CASSVDPSGPYEQYF. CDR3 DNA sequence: TGTGCCAGCAGCGTAGACCCTAGCGGGCCCTACGAGCAGTACTTC.

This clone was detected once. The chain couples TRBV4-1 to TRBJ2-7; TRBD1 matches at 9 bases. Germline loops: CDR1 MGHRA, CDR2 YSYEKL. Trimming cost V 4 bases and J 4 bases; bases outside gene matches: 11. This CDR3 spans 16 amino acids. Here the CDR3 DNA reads TGCGCCAGCAGCCCCGAGGCTGGACAGGGGTTTTACGAGCAGTACTTC. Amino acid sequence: CASSPEAGQGFYEQYF.

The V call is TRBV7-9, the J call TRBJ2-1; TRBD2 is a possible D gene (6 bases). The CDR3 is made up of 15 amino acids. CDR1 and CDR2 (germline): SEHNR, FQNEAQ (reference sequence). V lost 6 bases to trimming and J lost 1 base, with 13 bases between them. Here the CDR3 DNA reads TGTGCCAGCAGTTTAACGGGAGCATCCTACAATGAGCAGTTCTTC. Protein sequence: CASSLTGASYNEQFF. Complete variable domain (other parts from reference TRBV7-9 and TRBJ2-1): DTGVSQNPRHKITKRGQNVTFRCDPISEHNRLYWYRQTLGQGPEFLTYFQNEAQLEKSRLLSDRFSAERPKGSFSTLEIQRTEQGDSAMYLCASSLTGASYNEQFFGPGTRLTVL.

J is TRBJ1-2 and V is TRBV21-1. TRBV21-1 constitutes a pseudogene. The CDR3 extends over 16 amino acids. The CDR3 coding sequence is TGTGCCAGCAGCAGGAAGCTCACGGGAGCTAACTATGGCTACACCTTC. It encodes CASSRKLTGANYGYTF.

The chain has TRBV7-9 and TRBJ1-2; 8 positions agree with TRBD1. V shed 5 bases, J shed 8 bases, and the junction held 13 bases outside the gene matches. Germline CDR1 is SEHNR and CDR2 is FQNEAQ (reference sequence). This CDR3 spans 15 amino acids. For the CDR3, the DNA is TGTGCCAGCAGCGCCAGAGCGGACAGGGTGGGCGGCTACACCTTC. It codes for CASSARADRVGGYTF.

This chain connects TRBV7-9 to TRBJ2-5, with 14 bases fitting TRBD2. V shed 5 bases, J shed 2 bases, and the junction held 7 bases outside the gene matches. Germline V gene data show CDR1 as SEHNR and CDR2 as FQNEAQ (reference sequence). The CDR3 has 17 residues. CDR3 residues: CASSPGTSGRGQETQYF. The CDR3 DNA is TGTGCCAGCAGCCCCGGGACTAGCGGGAGAGGGCAAGAGACCCAGTACTTC. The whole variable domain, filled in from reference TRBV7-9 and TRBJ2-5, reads DTGVSQNPRHKITKRGQNVTFRCDPISEHNRLYWYRQTLGQGPEFLTYFQNEAQLEKSRLLSDRFSAERPKGSFSTLEIQRTEQGDSAMYLCASSPGTSGRGQETQYFGPGTRLLVL.

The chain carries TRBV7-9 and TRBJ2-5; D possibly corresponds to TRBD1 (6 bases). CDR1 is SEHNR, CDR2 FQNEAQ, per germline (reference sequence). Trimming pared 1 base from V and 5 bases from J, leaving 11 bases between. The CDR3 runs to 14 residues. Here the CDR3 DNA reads TGTGCCAGCAGCTTAGTTCAGGGGATCGAGACCCAGTACTTC. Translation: CASSLVQGIETQYF.

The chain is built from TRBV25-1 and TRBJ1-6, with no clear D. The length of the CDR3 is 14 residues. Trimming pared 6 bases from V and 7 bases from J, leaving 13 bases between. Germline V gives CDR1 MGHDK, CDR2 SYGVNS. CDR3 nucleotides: TGTGCCAGCAGGCCCGGAGCCCGGAATTCACCCCTCCACTTT. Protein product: CASRPGARNSPLHF.

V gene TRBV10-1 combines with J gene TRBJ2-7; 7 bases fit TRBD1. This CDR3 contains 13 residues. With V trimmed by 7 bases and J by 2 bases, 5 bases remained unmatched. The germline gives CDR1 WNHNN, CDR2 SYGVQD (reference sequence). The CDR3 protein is CASIGTEPYEQYF. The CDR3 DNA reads TGCGCCAGCATCGGGACAGAGCCCTACGAGCAGTACTTC.

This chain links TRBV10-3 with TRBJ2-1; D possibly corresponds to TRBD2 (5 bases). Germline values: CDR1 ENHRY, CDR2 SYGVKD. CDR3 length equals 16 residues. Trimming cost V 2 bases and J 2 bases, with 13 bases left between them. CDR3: CAISEVGETAYNEQFF. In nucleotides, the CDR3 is TGTGCCATCAGTGAGGTCGGGGAGACGGCCTACAATGAGCAGTTCTTC.

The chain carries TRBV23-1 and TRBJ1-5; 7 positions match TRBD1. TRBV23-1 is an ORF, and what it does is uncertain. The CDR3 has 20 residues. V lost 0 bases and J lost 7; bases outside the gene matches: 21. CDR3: CASSQSEGAMQTVPRQPQHF. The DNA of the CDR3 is TGCGCCAGCAGTCAATCGGAGGGGGCGATGCAGACCGTTCCCCGGCAGCCCCAGCATTTT.

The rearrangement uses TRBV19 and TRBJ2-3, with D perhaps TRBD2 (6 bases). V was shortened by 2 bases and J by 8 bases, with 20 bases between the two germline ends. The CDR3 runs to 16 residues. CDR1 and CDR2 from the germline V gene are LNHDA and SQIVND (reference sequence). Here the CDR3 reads CASSINPSGAGRTQYF. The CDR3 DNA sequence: TGTGCCAGTAGTATAAACCCGTCTGGGGCGGGGCGTACGCAGTATTTT.

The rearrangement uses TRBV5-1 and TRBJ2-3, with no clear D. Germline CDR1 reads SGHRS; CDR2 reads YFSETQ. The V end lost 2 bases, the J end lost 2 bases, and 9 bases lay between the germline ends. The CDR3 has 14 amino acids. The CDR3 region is CASSLRQATDTQYF. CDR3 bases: TGCGCCAGCAGCTTACGACAAGCCACAGATACGCAGTATTTT. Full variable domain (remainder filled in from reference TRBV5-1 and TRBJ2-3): KAGVTQTPRYLIKTRGQQVTLSCSPISGHRSVSWYQQTPGQGLQFLFEYFSETQRNKGNFPGRFSGRQFSNSRSEMNVSTLELGDSALYLCASSLRQATDTQYFGPGTRLTVL.

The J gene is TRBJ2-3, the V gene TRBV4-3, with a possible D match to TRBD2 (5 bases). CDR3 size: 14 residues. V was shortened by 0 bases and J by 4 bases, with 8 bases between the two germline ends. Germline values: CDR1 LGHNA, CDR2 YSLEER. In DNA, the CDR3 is TGCGCCAGCAGCCAAGATCGGGGTGCAGATACGCAGTATTTT. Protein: CASSQDRGADTQYF.

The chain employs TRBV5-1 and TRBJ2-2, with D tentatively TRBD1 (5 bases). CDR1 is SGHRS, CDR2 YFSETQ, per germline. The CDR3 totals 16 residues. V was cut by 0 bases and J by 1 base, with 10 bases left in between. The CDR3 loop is CASSLDPQGNTGELFF. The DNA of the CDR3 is TGCGCCAGCAGCTTGGACCCCCAGGGGAACACCGGGGAGCTGTTTTTT.

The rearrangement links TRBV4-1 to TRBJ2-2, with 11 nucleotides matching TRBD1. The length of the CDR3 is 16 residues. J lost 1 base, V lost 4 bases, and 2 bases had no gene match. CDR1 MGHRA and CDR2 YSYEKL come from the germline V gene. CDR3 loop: CASSRGQGGNTGELFF. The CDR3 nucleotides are TGCGCCAGCAGCCGGGGACAGGGGGGGAACACCGGGGAGCTGTTTTTT.

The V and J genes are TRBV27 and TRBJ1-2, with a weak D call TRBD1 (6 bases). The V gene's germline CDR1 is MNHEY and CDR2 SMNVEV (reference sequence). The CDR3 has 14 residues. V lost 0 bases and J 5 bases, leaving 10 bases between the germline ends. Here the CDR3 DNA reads TGTGCCAGCAGTTTATCCCAGGGGATATATGGCTACACCTTC. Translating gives CASSLSQGIYGYTF.

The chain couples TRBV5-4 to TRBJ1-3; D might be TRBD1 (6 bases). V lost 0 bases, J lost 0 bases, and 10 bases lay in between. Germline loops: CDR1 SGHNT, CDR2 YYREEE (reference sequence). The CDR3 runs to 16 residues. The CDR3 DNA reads TGTGCCAGCAGCTTGGGGACAGCCAACTCTGGAAACACCATATATTTT. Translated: CASSLGTANSGNTIYF.

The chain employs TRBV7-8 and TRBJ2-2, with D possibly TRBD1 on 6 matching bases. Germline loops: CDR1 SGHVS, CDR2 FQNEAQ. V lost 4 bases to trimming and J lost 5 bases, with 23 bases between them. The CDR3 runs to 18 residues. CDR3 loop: CASSSFSYQGPQTGELFF. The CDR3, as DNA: TGTGCCAGCAGCTCATTTTCGTATCAGGGGCCCCAGACCGGGGAGCTGTTTTTT.

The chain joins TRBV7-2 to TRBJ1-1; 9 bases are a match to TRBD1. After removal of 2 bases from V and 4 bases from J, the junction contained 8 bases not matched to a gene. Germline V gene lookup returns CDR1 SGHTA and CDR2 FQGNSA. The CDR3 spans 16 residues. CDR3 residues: CASSLQTGGMGTEAFF. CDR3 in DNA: TGTGCCAGCAGCTTACAGACAGGGGGTATGGGCACTGAAGCTTTCTTT.

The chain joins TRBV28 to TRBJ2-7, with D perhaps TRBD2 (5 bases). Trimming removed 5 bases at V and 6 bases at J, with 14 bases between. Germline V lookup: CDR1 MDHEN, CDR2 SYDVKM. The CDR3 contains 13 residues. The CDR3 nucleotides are TGTGCCAGCAGTACGCCGCCCCGGGGCGAGCAGTACTTC. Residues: CASSTPPRGEQYF.